This TCR beta chain was identified during a study of T cells in Graves' hyperthyroidism and ophthalmopathy. This clonotype was seen at least ten times. Germline assignment: CDR1 SNHLY and CDR2 FYNNEI. Trimming took 4 bases from V and 10 from J, leaving 11 bases between them. This CDR3 has 13 amino acids. Template material for amplifying TCR beta CDR3 regions consisted of RNA transcripts. During a first-round RT-PCR of the TCR CDR3, the HTBI primer set was used. Each CDR3 protein is one row after TCRdb ran MiXCR on the multiplex PCR reads. The sample has around 720,000 distinct CDR3 sequences, approximately 40% seen once; the top ten hold around 30%.

This TCR was recovered from a middle-aged woman with Graves' hyperthyroidism. Sequencing was performed on blood. J is TRBJ1-6 and V is TRBV2; possible D gene TRBD1, 6 bases. In nucleotides, the CDR3 is TGTGCCAGCAGTGTTCAGGGGCACTCACCCCTCCACTTT. Protein sequence: CASSVQGHSPLHF.